The 3 T cell receptor beta chains in this list originate from one sample, sequenced in a study of T cell repertoires in cytomegalovirus infection. Via MiXCR, TCRdb re-called the reads, giving one row per CDR3 protein. Of more than 200,000 distinct CDR3 sequences detected, roughly 9% appear once; the ten largest clones hold around 15%. The specimen sequenced was PBMCs. The receptor source for this set is a human donor in good health (CMV status not recorded). Some clones in this sample may be carry-over from other donors' samples.

This clonotype has at least ten counts. V usage is TRBV7-6 and J usage is TRBJ1-2; D perhaps matches TRBD1 (5 bases). The CDR3 is 14 residues long. Between the trimmed V and J ends, which lost 1 base and 8 bases, there was a span of 14 bases. CDR1 is SGHVS and CDR2 is FNYEAQ in the germline V gene. The CDR3 nucleotides are TGTGCCAGCAGCTTAGGGCAGGGATTCGGAGGCTACACCTTC. This translates into CASSLGQGFGGYTF.

This clonotype was counted ten times or more. The chain couples TRBV28 to TRBJ1-6, with 7 bases matching TRBD1. J lost 10 bases, V lost 7 bases, and 10 bases had no gene match. Germline V gene data show CDR1 as MDHEN and CDR2 as SYDVKM. The CDR3 sequence is 14 residues long. The CDR3, as DNA: TGTGCCAGCATCTCTGAAGGGGGCTGGTCACCCCTCCACTTT. Translation: CASISEGGWSPLHF.

The chain uses TRBV19 and TRBJ1-2, with 7 bases fitting TRBD1. The V segment lost 5 bases and the J segment 2 bases; nucleotides outside the gene matches: 8. This CDR3 is built from 15 residues. Germline V gene lookup returns CDR1 LNHDA and CDR2 SQIVND (reference sequence). The CDR3 DNA sequence: TGTGCCAGTAGTCCACAGGGGAACAAGAACTATGGCTACACCTTC. Residues: CASSPQGNKNYGYTF.